The clone carrying this T cell receptor beta chain has a handful of counts. Germline lookup yields CDR1 MDHEN and CDR2 SYDVKM. V was clipped by 5 bases and J by 5 bases; unmatched bases: 8. CDR3 length: 14 residues. The data stem from a study of T cell changes during pregnancy in multiple sclerosis. Clones were sequenced by immunoSEQ multiplex PCR, and TCRdb holds only the in-frame ones, with some missing. The sample lists 30,000 to 35,000 clones, 90% occurring once. The rearrangement links TRBV28 to TRBJ2-7, with 8 bases fitting TRBD1. This receptor was obtained from a female donor with multiple sclerosis, enrolled in a pregnancy study. Sequenced here: CD8+ T cells from peripheral blood mononuclear cells, sampled before pregnancy. This CDR3 reads CASSLGQEVNEQYF. CDR3 in DNA: TGTGCCAGCAGTCTGGGACAGGAAGTTAACGAGCAGTACTTC.